The rows below give T cell receptor beta chains drawn from one sample of a study of post-analysis software for immune sequencing data. TCRdb redid the calling of the PCR reads with MiXCR, one entry per CDR3 protein. The sample yields 380,000 or so distinct CDR3 sequences, roughly 30% seen once. The source material was blood. These receptors came from a girl aged 10 to 17 with multiple sclerosis. CDR3s include the opening cysteine and the closing phenylalanine or tryptophan. The D gene is left open where the match is weak. Clone size is shown for a subset of rows, as once, few, many or a class of expanded clone.

j_call | v_call | clone_size | d_call | cdr3_nt | cdr3_aa
TRBJ2-5 | TRBV5-1 | . | . | TGCGCCAGCGGCATAGGACGGACCGAAGAGACCCAGTACTTC | CASGIGRTEETQYF
TRBJ2-7 | TRBV29-1 | . | . | TGCAGCGTTGTGGGACTCCGAGAGCAGTACTTC | CSVVGLREQYF
TRBJ2-7 | TRBV4-2 | . | TRBD2 | TGTGCCAACAGCCGGGTGGGTAGCGGGGGGCGCGACGAGCAGTACTTC | CANSRVGSGGRDEQYF
TRBJ1-2 | TRBV6-6 | few | . | TGTGCCAGCAGTTTTCCAGACCTCTATGGCTACACCTTC | CASSFPDLYGYTF
TRBJ2-5 | TRBV5-1 | many | . | TGCGCCAGCAGCTTGGGGTCAGGGGAAGAGACCCAGTACTTC | CASSLGSGEETQYF
TRBJ2-7 | TRBV24-1 | few | TRBD1 | TGTGCCACCAGTGATGGGACAGGAGGCGAGCAGTACTTC | CATSDGTGGEQYF
TRBJ2-1 | TRBV20-1 | . | TRBD2 | TGCAGTGCTAGAGATGGCGGGGGGGCCCGCAATGAGCAGTTCTTC | CSARDGGGARNEQFF
TRBJ2-7 | TRBV30 | . | . | TGTGCCTGGAGTTGGGACACCCCCTACGAGCAGTACTTC | CAWSWDTPYEQYF
TRBJ2-7 | TRBV28 | few | . | TGTGCCAGCAGCAGAACACAGGACTACGAGCAGTACTTC | CASSRTQDYEQYF
TRBJ1-1 | TRBV12-3/TRBV12-4 | . | . | TGTGCCAGCAGTCTCTCGACAGAGAACACTGAAGCTTTCTTT | CASSLSTENTEAFF
TRBJ2-1 | TRBV5-1 | . | . | TGCGCCAGTTGCCTAGGTGGAGGATACAATGAGCAGTTCTTC | CASCLGGGYNEQFF
TRBJ1-4 | TRBV7-2 | many | . | TGTGCCAGCAGCGGACAAGCAACTAATGAAAAACTGTTTTTT | CASSGQATNEKLFF
TRBJ2-5 | TRBV12-3/TRBV12-4 | many | TRBD2 | TGTGCCAGCAGTTTTTCGACTAGCGGGGAGGAGACCCAGTACTTC | CASSFSTSGEETQYF